This TCR beta chain was retrieved from a study of shared clonotypes between healthy human individuals. Trimming cost V 7 bases and J 5 bases; bases outside gene matches: 8. This CDR3 has 15 amino acids. The germline gives CDR1 SEHNR, CDR2 FQNEAQ (reference sequence). Sequencing was performed with immunoSEQ multiplex PCR; in TCRdb, only in-frame clones are kept and a portion is missing. The profile covers about 1 million clones, with about 75% appearing a single time and 1.2% to 1.5% taken by the ten largest. Concerning this clone: Antigen: not known.

Regarding the study as a whole: Clonotypes shared by all four sorted-subset donors had higher generation probabilities than non-shared clonotypes. Several donors showed sharing of 4.5% to 6% of naive CD4 clonotypes.

The rearrangement links TRBV7-9 to TRBJ2-5, with TRBD2 identical over 12 bases. Sample: memory CD4+ T cells sorted from blood. The subset is: CD45RA-negative fraction. The TCR comes from a man aged 18 to 29 in good health. The CDR3 nucleotides are TGTGCCAGCATCCTGACTAGCGGGAGTGGTGAGACCCAGTACTTC. The encoded protein is CASILTSGSGETQYF.